This TCR beta chain was captured in a study of shared clonotypes between healthy human individuals. In the study overall: Donors had three CD4 naive, three CD4 memory, two CD8 naive and one CD8 memory plate apiece.

Note on this clone: The antigen is unknown.

The CDR3 extends over 16 amino acids. V gave up 0 bases and J gave up 8 bases; unmatched junction bases: 9. CDR1 and CDR2 from the germline V gene are SGHNT and YYREEE (reference sequence). Sorted-subset replicate PCR reactions were performed with around 200 ng DNA, corresponding to tens of thousands of T cell genomes. Profiled with immunoSEQ multiplex PCR; TCRdb holds only in-frame clones, not every one. Counted here are approximately 1,500,000 clones, 95% to 97% occurring once; the ten biggest clones make up roughly 1.2%. Findings of the study overall: Rarefaction revealed incomplete sorted-subset sequencing despite large depth.

V is TRBV5-4 and J is TRBJ2-1; 9 bases align to TRBD2. The sequenced material came from naive CD4+ T cells sorted from blood. The subset denotes: CD45RA+ positively selected. The source of this sequence is a man younger than 40 in good health. CDR3 sequence reads: CASSLALLAGPYEQFF. The CDR3 nucleotides read TGTGCCAGCAGCTTGGCCCTCCTAGCGGGACCTTATGAGCAGTTCTTC.